What follows are 14 T cell receptor beta chains derived from one specimen sequenced in a study of neurological immune-mediated disorders. MiXCR, run by TCRdb on the 5' RACE reads, gives a single entry per CDR3 protein. Of over 55,000 distinct CDR3 sequences listed, 2% to 3% were seen once; the top ten hold under 4%. Sequenced: PBMCs. Every receptor here comes from a man aged 50-59 years with multiple sclerosis.

Regarding this clonotype: A much larger clonotype is one base distant, so this may be a read error. This chain connects TRBV10-3 to TRBJ2-3, with D tentatively TRBD1 or TRBD2 (5 bases each). This CDR3 is 15 amino acids long. With 6 bases removed from V and 1 base from J, the gap between germline ends came to 14 bases. CDR1 ENHRY and CDR2 SYGVKD come from the germline V gene. As DNA, the CDR3 is TGTGCCATCAGCGACGGGGCCACAGGCACAGATACGCAGTATTTT. Protein product: CAISDGATGTDTQYF.

This clonotype was seen repeatedly, ten times or more. The V call is TRBV20-1, the J call TRBJ1-5, with 8 bases that match TRBD1. Germline CDR1 reads DFQATT; CDR2 reads SNEGSKA (reference sequence). V gave up 3 bases and J gave up 6 bases; unmatched junction bases: 13. The CDR3 length is 16 residues. The CDR3 here is CSASWQGAGKSQPQHF. The CDR3 DNA sequence: TGCAGTGCTAGTTGGCAGGGGGCAGGAAAGAGTCAGCCCCAGCATTTT.

This clonotype was picked up a small number of times. V gene TRBV5-1 combines with J gene TRBJ2-7; D may be TRBD1 or TRBD2 (5 bases each). The CDR3 covers 15 residues. The germline CDR1 and CDR2 sequences are SGHRS and YFSETQ. Trimming stripped 0 bases from V and 0 bases from J, with 10 bases between. CDR3 sequence: CASSLEFGGSYEQYF. The CDR3 nucleotides are TGCGCCAGCAGCTTGGAATTTGGGGGCTCCTACGAGCAGTACTTC. The variable domain in full, with the rest retrieved from reference TRBV5-1 and TRBJ2-7, is KAGVTQTPRYLIKTRGQQVTLSCSPISGHRSVSWYQQTPGQGLQFLFEYFSETQRNKGNFPGRFSGRQFSNSRSEMNVSTLELGDSALYLCASSLEFGGSYEQYFGPGTRLTVT.

This clonotype occurred many times. The rearrangement joins TRBV7-2 to TRBJ2-1, with TRBD1 matching over 9 bases. The V and J ends lost 5 bases and 1 base, in that order; junction bases with no gene match: 6. In germline, CDR1 is SGHTA, CDR2 FQGNSA. The CDR3 extends over 16 amino acids. DNA for the CDR3: TGTGCCAGCAGCGGACGACAGGGGGGTTCCTACAATGAGCAGTTCTTC. It codes for CASSGRQGGSYNEQFF.

This clonotype was recorded at least ten times. The V gene is TRBV6-5, the J gene TRBJ1-3; perhaps TRBD1 as D (6 bases). Trimming pared 2 bases from V and 2 bases from J, leaving 10 bases between. Per the germline V gene, CDR1 is MNHEY and CDR2 is SVGAGI. The CDR3 covers 15 residues. CDR3 sequence (DNA): TGTGCCAGCAGTTACACACAGGGAGCTGGAAACACCATATATTTT. It translates to CASSYTQGAGNTIYF.

This clonotype occurred a few times. This clone may be a read error of a much larger clone one base away. J is TRBJ1-1 and V is TRBV5-1; weak D call: TRBD1 (5 bases). There are 13 residues in the CDR3. The ends were cut back, 4 bases at V and 8 bases at J, with 15 bases in the middle. The germline V gene encodes CDR1 SGHRS and CDR2 YFSETQ. The DNA of the CDR3 is TGCGCCAGCAGCCTTGGGACGGAACGGGAAGCTTTCTTT. Translating gives CASSLGTEREAFF. The whole variable domain, filled in from reference TRBV5-1 and TRBJ1-1, reads KAGVTQTPRYLIKTRGQQVTLSCSPISGHRSVSWYQQTPGQGLQFLFEYFSETQRNKGNFPGRFSGRQFSNSRSEMNVSTLELGDSALYLCASSLGTEREAFFGQGTRLTVV.

This clonotype was observed many times. The chain joins TRBV9 to TRBJ1-1; D is undetermined. The germline V and J ends were trimmed by 2 bases and 3 bases, with 5 bases remaining between them. The CDR3 length is 12 residues. CDR1 is SGDLS and CDR2 is YYNGEE in the germline V gene. CDR3 coding DNA: TGTGCCAGCAGCGTGCAGGACACTGAAGCTTTCTTT. Amino acid sequence: CASSVQDTEAFF.

This clonotype is classed as medium-sized. The chain employs TRBV20-1 and TRBJ2-7, with 11 bases that match TRBD2. The CDR3 contains 14 residues. Per the germline V gene, CDR1 is DFQATT and CDR2 is SNEGSKA (reference sequence). V trimming: 3 bases; J trimming: 3 bases; junction bases outside the gene matches: 4. The CDR3 DNA sequence: TGCAGTGCTAGCAGACTAGCGGGACGCTACGAGCAGTACTTC. This translates into CSASRLAGRYEQYF.

This clonotype ranks as medium-sized (0.01 to 0.1%). The genes are TRBV12-3 or TRBV12-4 and TRBJ2-4, with TRBD1 matching 8 bases. After removal of 7 bases from V and 7 bases from J, the junction contained 3 bases not matched to a gene. This CDR3 contains 12 residues. The chain's CDR3 is CASTRTGNIQYF. CDR3 sequence (DNA): TGTGCCAGCACCCGGACAGGGAACATTCAGTACTTC.

The table lists this clonotype with many counts. The chain is built from TRBV6-6 and TRBJ2-5, with D possibly being TRBD1 or TRBD2 (5 bases each). Germline V gene data show CDR1 as MNHNY and CDR2 as SVGAGI (reference sequence). V gave up 6 bases and J gave up 3 bases, with 11 bases separating them. This CDR3 is built from 13 residues. CDR3 residues: CASRWLGEETQYF. The CDR3 nucleotides read TGTGCCAGCAGGTGGTTGGGGGAAGAGACCCAGTACTTC.

This clonotype occurred a few times. The CDR3 sequence is CASRDDYNQPQHF. In DNA, the CDR3 is TGTGCCAGCCGGGACGACTACAATCAGCCCCAGCATTTT. V is TRBV2 and J is TRBJ1-5, with D tentatively TRBD1 (5 bases). V gave up 8 bases and J gave up 3 bases, with 11 bases separating them. The germline V gene encodes CDR1 SNHLY and CDR2 FYNNEI. CDR3 size: 13 residues.

This clonotype was detected many times. V usage is TRBV12-3 or TRBV12-4 and J usage is TRBJ1-4; tentatively, D is TRBD1 (5 bases). V shed 5 bases and J shed 6 bases, with 13 bases lying between them. The CDR3 consists of 14 residues. The CDR3 DNA sequence: TGTGCCAGCAGTAGGAATAGGGGAGATGAAAAACTGTTTTTT. Translating gives CASSRNRGDEKLFF.

This clonotype was seen repeatedly, ten times or more. The J gene is TRBJ2-5, the V gene TRBV7-3; D uncertain. With 0 bases removed from V and 5 bases from J, the gap between germline ends came to 13 bases. CDR3 length equals 15 residues. CDR1 is SGHTA and CDR2 is FQGTGA in the germline V gene. The CDR3 here is CASSLTGQQKETQYF. As DNA, the CDR3 is TGTGCCAGCAGCTTAACAGGGCAACAAAAGGAGACCCAGTACTTC.

Ten or more counts support this clonotype. The chain combines TRBV12-3 or TRBV12-4 with TRBJ2-1; D may be TRBD1 or TRBD2 (5 bases each). This CDR3 spans 16 amino acids. Trimming removed 3 bases from V and 2 bases from J, with 14 bases in between. CDR3 loop: CASSLNPGLTYNEQFF. The CDR3 DNA sequence: TGTGCCAGCAGTTTGAACCCGGGGCTTACCTACAATGAGCAGTTCTTC.